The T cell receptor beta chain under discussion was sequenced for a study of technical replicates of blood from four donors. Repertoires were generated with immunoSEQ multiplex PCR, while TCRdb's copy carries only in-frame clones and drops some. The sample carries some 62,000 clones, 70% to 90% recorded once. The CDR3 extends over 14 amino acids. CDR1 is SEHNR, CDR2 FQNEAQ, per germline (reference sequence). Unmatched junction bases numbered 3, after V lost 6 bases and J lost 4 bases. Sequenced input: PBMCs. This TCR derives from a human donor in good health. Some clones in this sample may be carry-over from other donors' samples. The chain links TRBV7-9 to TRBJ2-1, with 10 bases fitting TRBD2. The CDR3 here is CASSRTSGYNEQFF. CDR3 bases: TGTGCCAGCAGTCGGACTAGCGGTTACAATGAGCAGTTCTTC.